A single sample is the source of the 23 T cell receptor beta chains below, sequenced in a study of CD8 T cells in Susac syndrome. The authors reverse transcribed 0.5 to 1 ug RNA with random hexamers. TCRdb recomputed calls from the immunoSEQ multiplex PCR reads with MiXCR, one row per CDR3 protein. The repertoire includes tens of thousands of distinct CDR3 sequences, around 94% of them detected once, and 0.26% sits in the top ten. Sequencing used CD8+ T cells from PBMCs. The receptors here all came from a human donor in good health.

The chain uses TRBV27 and TRBJ2-1; D gene ambiguous. V was trimmed by 3 bases and J by 4 bases, leaving 7 bases between them. CDR1 is MNHEY, CDR2 SMNVEV, per germline (reference sequence). The CDR3 extends over 13 amino acids. The CDR3 region is CASSFGPYNEQFF. The CDR3 DNA follows: TGTGCCAGCAGTTTTGGACCTTACAATGAGCAGTTCTTC.

The chain carries TRBV3-1 and TRBJ1-2; D remains unclear. Trimming cost V 4 bases and J 4 bases, with 10 bases left between them. Germline loops: CDR1 LGHDT, CDR2 YNNKEL (reference sequence). CDR3 length equals 13 residues. For the CDR3, the DNA is TGTGCCAGCAGCCTGGGTTTCACCTATGGCTACACCTTC. Protein product: CASSLGFTYGYTF.

The V call is TRBV7-2, the J call TRBJ1-1, with D tentatively TRBD1 (5 bases). The CDR3 contains 14 residues. The germline gives CDR1 SGHTA, CDR2 FQGNSA. Between the trimmed V and J ends, which lost 4 bases and 11 bases, there was a span of 20 bases. CDR3 in DNA: TGTGCCAGCAGCTCGGAGGGGAGTACCTCCCTGGCTTTCTTT. Its translation is CASSSEGSTSLAFF.

The chain recombines TRBV5-4 with TRBJ2-7; D gene ambiguous. Germline-derived CDR1 and CDR2 are SGHNT and YYREEE (reference sequence). Deletions cut 1 base from V and 2 bases from J, with 4 bases between. The CDR3 totals 12 residues. The CDR3 DNA reads TGTGCCAGCAGCTTGCAGCCCTACGAGCAGTACTTC. Translation gives CASSLQPYEQYF. The whole variable domain, remainder taken from reference TRBV5-4 and TRBJ2-7, is ETGVTQSPTHLIKTRGQQVTLRCSSQSGHNTVSWYQQALGQGPQFIFQYYREEENGRGNFPPRFSGLQFPNYSSELNVNALELDDSALYLCASSLQPYEQYFGPGTRLTVT.

A note on this clonotype: The germline gene is not matched at one end of the junction; a read error may be the cause. The chain combines TRBV7-6 with TRBJ2-1, with D possibly TRBD2 on 5 matching bases. Germline V CDR1 and CDR2: SGHVS, FNYEAQ. The CDR3 is made up of 14 amino acids. In DNA form, the CDR3 reads TGTGCCAGCAGCTTACCCGCTGACTATAGTGGCTGGGTCTTC. It encodes CASSLPADYSGWVF.

This chain connects TRBV4-1 to TRBJ2-3, with unresolved D. The CDR3 is made up of 14 amino acids. Germline loops: CDR1 MGHRA, CDR2 YSYEKL. With 4 bases removed from V and 0 bases from J, the gap between germline ends came to 8 bases. The CDR3 DNA sequence: TGCGCCAGCAGCCCTGGCCGAAGCACAGATACGCAGTATTTT. It translates to CASSPGRSTDTQYF.

This rearrangement joins TRBV29-1 to TRBJ2-1; D not certain. Germline lookup yields CDR1 SQVTM and CDR2 ANQGSEA. Trimming took off 1 base at V and 6 bases at J, with 16 bases between the two ends. The CDR3 contains 15 residues. CDR3 sequence: CSVEGNVQIVNEQFF. The CDR3 DNA sequence: TGCAGCGTTGAAGGGAACGTGCAGATCGTCAATGAGCAGTTCTTC.

The chain links TRBV27 to TRBJ1-5; D remains ambiguous. This CDR3 contains 13 residues. CDR1 MNHEY and CDR2 SMNVEV come from the germline V gene (reference sequence). V shed 3 bases and J shed 5 bases, with 8 bases lying between them. CDR3 region: CASSFSAYQPQHF. Written as DNA, the CDR3 is TGTGCCAGCAGTTTTTCAGCCTATCAGCCCCAGCATTTT.

The chain recombines TRBV29-1 with TRBJ1-5, with 7 bases matching TRBD1. The CDR3 loop spans 13 amino acids. The V segment lost 4 bases and the J segment 5 bases; nucleotides outside the gene matches: 5. Germline assignment: CDR1 SQVTM and CDR2 ANQGSEA. CDR3 nucleotides: TGCAGCGTTGCGACAGGGTACTATCAGCCCCAGCATTTT. It yields the protein CSVATGYYQPQHF.

The chain joins TRBV27 to TRBJ1-5; possible D gene TRBD1, 6 bases. Germline loops: CDR1 MNHEY, CDR2 SMNVEV (reference sequence). V was clipped by 0 bases and J by 7 bases, with 16 bases between them. The CDR3 is 16 residues long. As DNA, the CDR3 is TGTGCCAGCAGTTTATCAGGGAGGGGGAGTGGGCAGCCCCAGCATTTT. The encoded protein is CASSLSGRGSGQPQHF.

The V and J genes are TRBV7-6 and TRBJ2-4, with TRBD2 identical over 14 bases. V lost 0 bases, J lost 7 bases, and 5 bases stayed unmatched. The CDR3 sequence is 17 residues long. CDR1 and CDR2 (germline): SGHVS, FNYEAQ. This chain's CDR3 is CASSLATSGRALNIQYF. CDR3 nucleotide sequence: TGTGCCAGCAGCTTAGCGACTAGCGGGAGGGCTTTGAACATTCAGTACTTC. The full variable domain, completed using reference TRBV7-6 and TRBJ2-4, is GAGVSQSPRYKVTKRGQDVALRCDPISGHVSLYWYRQALGQGPEFLTYFNYEAQQDKSGLPNDRFSAERPEGSISTLTIQRTEQRDSAMYRCASSLATSGRALNIQYFGAGTRLSVL.

Here the CDR3 DNA reads TGTGCCAGCAGTTTTGGGACTTTTAACACCGGGGAGCTGTTTTTT. Translation gives CASSFGTFNTGELFF. The rearrangement uses TRBV12-3 or TRBV12-4 and TRBJ2-2; D might be TRBD2 (6 bases). This CDR3 is 15 amino acids long. V gave up 3 bases and J gave up 2 bases, with 10 bases separating them.

The J gene is TRBJ2-7, the V gene TRBV4-1; unclear D gene. The CDR3 is 15 amino acids. The germline V gene encodes CDR1 MGHRA and CDR2 YSYEKL. V lost 1 base and J lost 5, with 15 bases in between. CDR3 protein: CASSQGVIRGDEQYF. The CDR3 nucleotides read TGCGCCAGCAGCCAAGGCGTTATTCGAGGAGACGAGCAGTACTTC.

This chain joins TRBV4-3 and TRBJ2-1; D might be TRBD1 (6 bases). The CDR3 totals 16 residues. In germline, CDR1 is LGHNA, CDR2 YSLEER. V lost 0 bases and J lost 15, with 24 bases in between. CDR3 region: CASSQDMDRGTQRTFF. As DNA, the CDR3 is TGCGCCAGCAGCCAAGATATGGACAGAGGTACTCAAAGGACGTTCTTC.

This clonotype was seen a few times. This chain connects TRBV29-1 to TRBJ2-7; 8 bases fit TRBD1. Germline values: CDR1 SQVTM, CDR2 ANQGSEA. V lost 4 bases to trimming and J lost 5 bases; unmatched junction nucleotides: 4. The length of the CDR3 is 12 residues. The CDR3, as DNA: TGCAGCGTTGCCGGGACAGGTCACGAGCAGTACTTC. It codes for CSVAGTGHEQYF.

The chain uses TRBV24-1 and TRBJ1-1, with 8 bases identical to TRBD1. This CDR3 comprises 13 residues. The germline gives CDR1 KGHDR, CDR2 SFDVKD. V shed 6 bases and J 5 bases; nucleotides not matched to a gene: 4. The CDR3 loop is CATSRTGKTEAFF. As DNA, the CDR3 is TGTGCCACCAGTCGGACAGGGAAGACTGAAGCTTTCTTT.

This clonotype was counted once. The chain is built from TRBV6-2 or TRBV6-3 and TRBJ2-6; a possible D gene is TRBD1 (5 bases). Looked up from germline, CDR1 is MNHEY and CDR2 is SVGEGT. V lost 2 bases, J lost 0 bases, and 5 bases lay in between. This CDR3 has 15 amino acids. The CDR3 is CASSYDSSGANVLTF. The CDR3 nucleotides read TGTGCCAGCAGTTACGACAGCTCTGGGGCCAACGTCCTGACTTTC.

The gene calls are TRBV6-5 and TRBJ2-5, with TRBD2 matching 9 bases. The germline V gene has CDR1 MNHEY and CDR2 SVGAGI. The CDR3 consists of 15 residues. The J segment lost 6 bases and the V segment lost 7 bases, leaving 12 bases of the junction unmatched. CDR3 sequence (DNA): TGTGCCAGCACCAACTCGCGGGGGGGCCGAAAGACCCAGTACTTC. Protein: CASTNSRGGRKTQYF.

V is TRBV4-1 and J is TRBJ1-3, with D possibly TRBD1 on 5 matching bases. The CDR3 is made up of 15 amino acids. V lost 0 bases and J 2 bases, leaving 8 bases between the germline ends. Germline V lookup: CDR1 MGHRA, CDR2 YSYEKL. The CDR3, as DNA: TGCGCCAGCAGCCAAGATCCAGGGCCTGGAAACACCATATATTTT. Translation: CASSQDPGPGNTIYF.

This chain connects TRBV4-1 to TRBJ2-1, with a tentative D call TRBD2 (6 bases). CDR1 is MGHRA and CDR2 is YSYEKL in the germline V gene. The V end lost 1 base, the J end lost 4 bases, and 8 bases lay between the germline ends. This CDR3 is 14 amino acids long. Here the CDR3 reads CASSQVGGYNEQFF. The CDR3 coding sequence is TGCGCCAGCAGCCAAGTAGGAGGGTACAATGAGCAGTTCTTC.

This clonotype appeared once. This chain uses TRBV9 with TRBJ2-3, with D hard to call. The V end was cut by 3 bases, the J end by 2 bases, with 4 bases between. Looked up from germline, CDR1 is SGDLS and CDR2 is YYNGEE. The CDR3 runs 12 residues. The chain's CDR3 is CASSADTDTQYF. CDR3 DNA: TGTGCCAGCAGCGCAGACACAGATACGCAGTATTTT.

The chain links TRBV20-1 to TRBJ2-4, with 8 bases lining up with TRBD2. Trimming at V came to 0 bases and at J to 9 bases, leaving 10 bases not matched to a gene. Germline V lookup: CDR1 DFQATT, CDR2 SNEGSKA (reference sequence). CDR3 length: 15 residues. CDR3 coding DNA: TGCAGTGCTAGAGATCTGGAGCGGGAGACCCGCATTCAGTACTTC. Its translation is CSARDLERETRIQYF.

In its sample, this clonotype was seen a few times. V and J are TRBV7-6 and TRBJ2-3; D might be TRBD1 (6 bases). V gave up 2 bases and J gave up 6 bases, with 12 bases separating them. The germline gives CDR1 SGHVS, CDR2 FNYEAQ. This CDR3 spans 14 amino acids. For the CDR3, the DNA is TGTGCCAGCAGCTTATCTTGGGGGCCGGATACGCAGTATTTT. Encoded protein: CASSLSWGPDTQYF.